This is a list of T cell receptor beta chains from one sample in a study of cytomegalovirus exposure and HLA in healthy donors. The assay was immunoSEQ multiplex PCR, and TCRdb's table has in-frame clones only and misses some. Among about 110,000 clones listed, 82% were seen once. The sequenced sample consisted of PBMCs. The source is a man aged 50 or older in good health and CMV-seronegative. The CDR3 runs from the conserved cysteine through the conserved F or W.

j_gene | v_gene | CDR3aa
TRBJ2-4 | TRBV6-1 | CASSEALRDIQYF
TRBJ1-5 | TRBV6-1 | CASGLWERNQPQHF
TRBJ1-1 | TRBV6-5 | CASSWQGGTEAFF
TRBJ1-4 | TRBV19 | CASSRGGDEKLFF
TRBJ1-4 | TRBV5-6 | CASSSRTGVNEKLFF
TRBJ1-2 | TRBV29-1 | CSCSNSNYGYTF
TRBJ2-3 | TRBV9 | CASSSRTSADTQYF
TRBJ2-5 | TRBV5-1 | CASSLVASPGQETQYF
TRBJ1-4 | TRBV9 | CASSTPTGVGEKLFF
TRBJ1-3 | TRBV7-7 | CASSLGAGGNTIYF
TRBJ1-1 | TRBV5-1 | CASSIHGQGGMNTEAFF
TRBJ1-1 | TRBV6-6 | CASSLGQEIEAFF
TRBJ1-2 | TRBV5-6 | CASSLVGMGQENYGYTF
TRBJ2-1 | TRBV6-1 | CASSVIRDSNEQFF
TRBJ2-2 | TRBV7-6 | CASSSETEDTGELFF
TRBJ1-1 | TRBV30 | CAWSGDRDTEAFF